This T cell receptor (beta chain) was profiled in a study of blood T cell repertoires in COVID-19. This table comes from immunoSEQ multiplex PCR, and its TCRdb copy is limited to in-frame clones, with some not included. This sample has 250,000 or so clones, with more than 85% found just once. A remark on this clone: Mismatch with germline at one junction end may stem from a read error.

Germline CDR1 SEHNR, CDR2 FQNEAQ (reference sequence). The CDR3 spans 14 residues. The receptor was isolated from a woman aged 70-85 years with active or convalescent COVID-19. The V gene is TRBV7-9, the J gene TRBJ1-1, with 8 nucleotides matching TRBD1. Sequencing used peripheral blood. The CDR3 sequence: CASTLQGGNTEAFF. The CDR3 bases are TGTGCCAGCACCTTACAGGGGGGGAACACTGAAGCTTTCTTT.